This T cell receptor (beta chain) derives from a study of T cells in Graves' hyperthyroidism and ophthalmopathy. At the level of the study: Peripheral blood specimens were obtained at initial diagnosis, prior to any treatment.

Ophthalmopathy cases scored 3 or more on the Clinical Activity Score and 4 or more on NOSPECS grade, with duration below 3 months. Using RNA transcripts as the source, TCR beta CDR3 regions were amplified. First-round RT-PCR targeting the TCR CDR3 was performed with the HTBI primer set. TCRdb itself ran the multiplex PCR reads through MiXCR, one entry per CDR3 protein. The sample lists 300,000 to 450,000 distinct CDR3 sequences; roughly 20% were seen once. Germline-derived CDR1 and CDR2 are SQVTM and ANQGSEA. This CDR3 has 13 amino acids. V gave up 6 bases and J gave up 1 base, with 12 bases separating them. This clonotype has a count of ten or more.

Sequencing input: blood. The rearrangement joins TRBV29-1 to TRBJ2-5; perhaps TRBD1 as D (6 bases). This sequence was found in a woman between 35 and 50 years old with Graves' ophthalmopathy. Here the CDR3 DNA reads TGCAGCGTGAGAAGGACAGTCCAAGAGACCCAGTACTTC. It is translated as CSVRRTVQETQYF.